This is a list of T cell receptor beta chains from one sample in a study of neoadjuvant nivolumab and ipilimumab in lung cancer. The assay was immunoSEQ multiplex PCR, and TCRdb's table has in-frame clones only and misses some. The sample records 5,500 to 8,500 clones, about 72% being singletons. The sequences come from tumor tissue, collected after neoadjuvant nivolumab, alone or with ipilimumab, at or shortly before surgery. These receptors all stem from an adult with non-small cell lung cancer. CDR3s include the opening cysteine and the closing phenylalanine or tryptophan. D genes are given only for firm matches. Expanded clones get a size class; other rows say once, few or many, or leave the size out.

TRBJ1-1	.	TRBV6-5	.	CASSYRTVGRNTEAFF	TGTGCCAGCAGTTACAGGACGGTGGGAAGGAACACTGAAGCTTTCTTT
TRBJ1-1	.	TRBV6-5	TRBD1	CASTSIWTGGTEAFF	TGTGCCAGCACCTCAATTTGGACAGGGGGCACTGAAGCTTTCTTT
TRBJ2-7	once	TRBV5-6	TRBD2	CASSLRVAGGPYEQYF	TGTGCCAGCAGCTTGAGGGTAGCGGGAGGGCCGTACGAGCAGTACTTC
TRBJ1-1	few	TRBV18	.	CASSLRKGDTEAFF	TGTGCCAGCTCACTACGGAAGGGTGATACTGAAGCTTTCTTT
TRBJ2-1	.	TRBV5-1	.	CASSPSRGYKDEQFF	TGCGCCAGCAGCCCCTCCCGAGGTTATAAGGATGAGCAGTTCTTC
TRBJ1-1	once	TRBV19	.	CASSPTRGTEHQVAFF	TGTGCCAGTAGTCCGACCCGTGGGACCGAACATCAGGTAGCTTTCTTT
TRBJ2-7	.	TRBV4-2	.	CASSPYEQYF	TGTGCCAGCAGCCCATACGAGCAGTACTTC
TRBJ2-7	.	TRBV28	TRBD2	CASSDRLANDEQYF	TGTGCCAGCAGTGATAGACTAGCGAACGACGAGCAGTACTTC
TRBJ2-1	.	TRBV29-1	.	CSVRTRNYEQFF	TGCAGCGTTCGGACGCGGAATTATGAGCAGTTCTTC
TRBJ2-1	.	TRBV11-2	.	CASSLRVYNEQFF	TGTGCCAGCAGCTTAAGGGTCTACAATGAGCAGTTCTTC
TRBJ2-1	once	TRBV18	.	CASSPRLDDNNEQFF	TGTGCCAGCTCACCTCGACTAGATGATAATAATGAGCAGTTCTTC
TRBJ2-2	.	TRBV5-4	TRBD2	CASRTGTSGRAAGELFF	TGTGCCAGCCGGACCGGGACTAGCGGGAGGGCTGCCGGGGAGCTGTTTTTT
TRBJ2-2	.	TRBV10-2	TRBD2	CASKLAENTGELFF	TGCGCCAGCAAACTAGCGGAGAACACCGGGGAGCTGTTTTTT
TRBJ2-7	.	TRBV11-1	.	CASSQSPGDHQYEQYF	TGTGCCAGCAGCCAGAGCCCCGGGGACCACCAATACGAGCAGTACTTC
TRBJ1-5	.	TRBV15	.	CATSRDLPRANNQPQHF	TGTGCCACCAGCAGAGATCTTCCTAGGGCTAATAATCAGCCCCAGCATTTT
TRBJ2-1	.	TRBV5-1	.	CASSSDSTGNEQFF	TGCGCCAGCAGCTCGGACTCCACAGGGAATGAGCAGTTCTTC
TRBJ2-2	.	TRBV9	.	CASSVGRPGELFF	TGTGCCAGCAGCGTTGGCCGTCCCGGGGAGCTGTTTTTT
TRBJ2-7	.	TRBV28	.	CASSPLAGTALYEQYF	TGTGCCAGCAGTCCCCTCGCCGGGACCGCCCTATACGAGCAGTACTTC
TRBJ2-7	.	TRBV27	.	CASSLSSLGAPYEQYF	TGTGCCAGCAGTTTATCGAGTCTGGGAGCCCCCTACGAGCAGTACTTC
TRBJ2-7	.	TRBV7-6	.	CASSPGNTREQYF	TGTGCCAGCAGCCCGGGAAACACGCGCGAGCAGTACTTC
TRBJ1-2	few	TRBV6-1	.	CASRESGTGYGYTF	TGTGCCAGCAGGGAGTCAGGGACGGGCTATGGCTACACCTTC
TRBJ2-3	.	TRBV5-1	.	CASSSGGITDTQYF	TGCGCCAGCAGCTCAGGGGGGATCACAGATACGCAGTATTTT
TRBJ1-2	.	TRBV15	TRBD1	CATSRDITGDSTNYGYTF	TGTGCCACCAGCAGAGATATAACGGGGGACAGTACTAACTATGGCTACACCTTC
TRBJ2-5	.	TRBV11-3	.	CASSKGGNQETQYF	TGTGCCAGCAGTAAGGGGGGAAACCAAGAGACCCAGTACTTC
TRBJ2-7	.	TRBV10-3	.	CAISESTATGQYF	TGTGCCATCAGTGAGTCGACGGCTACTGGGCAGTACTTC
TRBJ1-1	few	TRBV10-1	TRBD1	CASSVSGTGRTEAFF	TGCGCCAGCAGTGTATCAGGGACAGGGAGGACTGAAGCTTTCTTT
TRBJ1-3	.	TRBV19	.	CASRGWTAGNTIYF	TGTGCCAGTAGGGGATGGACAGCTGGAAACACCATATATTTT
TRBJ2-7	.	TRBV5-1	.	CASRTQGTGYEQYF	TGCGCCAGCAGGACCCAGGGGACGGGTTACGAGCAGTACTTC
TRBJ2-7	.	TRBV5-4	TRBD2	CASSPRGLAGPHYEQYF	TGTGCCAGCAGCCCACGGGGACTAGCGGGTCCCCATTACGAGCAGTACTTC
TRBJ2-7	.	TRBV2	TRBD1	CASSHDSRGLGVQGVNEQYF	TGTGCCAGCAGTCACGACTCAAGGGGGCTAGGTGTTCAGGGCGTGAACGAGCAGTACTTC
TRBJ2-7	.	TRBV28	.	CASSLLAIPYEQYF	TGTGCCAGCAGTTTATTGGCGATACCTTACGAGCAGTACTTC
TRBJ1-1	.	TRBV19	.	CASTLTMNTEAFF	TGTGCCAGTACCCTCACAATGAACACTGAAGCTTTCTTT
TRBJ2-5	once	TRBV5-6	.	CASSLGGGKTQYF	TGTGCCAGCAGCTTAGGTGGGGGAAAGACCCAGTACTTC
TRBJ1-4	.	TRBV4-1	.	CASSQVGSGGEKLFF	TGCGCCAGCAGCCAAGTAGGATCAGGAGGTGAAAAACTGTTTTTT
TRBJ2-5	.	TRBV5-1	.	CASSFQGEGETQYF	TGCGCCAGCAGCTTTCAGGGAGAAGGCGAGACCCAGTACTTC
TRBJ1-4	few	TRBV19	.	CASSIVREKLFF	TGTGCCAGTAGTATAGTCCGGGAAAAACTGTTTTTT
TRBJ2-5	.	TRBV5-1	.	CASSLEGGPKTQYF	TGCGCCAGCAGCTTGGAGGGGGGGCCGAAGACCCAGTACTTC
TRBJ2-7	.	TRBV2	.	CASSEVVGATYEQYF	TGTGCCAGCAGTGAAGTTGTGGGAGCCACCTACGAGCAGTACTTC
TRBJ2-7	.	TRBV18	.	CASSPRSPGGYDHEQYF	TGTGCCAGCTCACCACGGTCCCCGGGGGGCTACGACCACGAGCAGTACTTC
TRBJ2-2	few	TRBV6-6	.	CASSYGPGNTGELFF	TGTGCCAGCAGTTATGGTCCAGGGAACACCGGGGAGCTGTTTTTT
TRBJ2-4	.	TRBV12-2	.	CASRLRVPRSPIPKNIQYF	TGTGCAAGTCGCTTACGGGTCCCCAGGTCTCCCATCCCCAAAAACATTCAGTACTTC
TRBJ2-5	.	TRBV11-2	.	CASSLGGPLRQYQETQYF	TGTGCCAGCAGCTTAGGGGGCCCTCTTCGGCAGTACCAAGAGACCCAGTACTTC
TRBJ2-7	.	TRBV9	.	CASSVAGTLGEQQYF	TGTGCCAGCAGCGTGGCCGGGACCCTCGGAGAACAGCAGTACTTC
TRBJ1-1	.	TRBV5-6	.	CASSFRVNTEAFF	TGTGCCAGCAGCTTCCGGGTCAACACTGAAGCTTTCTTT
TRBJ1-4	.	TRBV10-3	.	CAISEGRVEKLFF	TGTGCCATCAGTGAGGGCAGGGTTGAAAAACTGTTTTTT
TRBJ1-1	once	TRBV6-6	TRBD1	CASSRDRGVIEAFF	TGTGCCAGCAGCCGGGACAGGGGAGTTATTGAAGCTTTCTTT
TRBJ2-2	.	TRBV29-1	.	CSDQIGVPGELFF	TGCAGCGACCAAATTGGGGTTCCCGGGGAGCTGTTTTTT
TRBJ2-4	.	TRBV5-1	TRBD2	CASSLVSGDVGLAGLAKNIQYF	TGCGCCAGCAGCTTGGTTTCGGGGGACGTCGGACTAGCGGGGCTAGCCAAAAACATTCAGTACTTC
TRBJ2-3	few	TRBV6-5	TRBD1	CASSYSLGQDTQYF	TGTGCCAGCAGTTACTCCCTGGGACAGGATACGCAGTATTTT
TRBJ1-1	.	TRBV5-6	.	CASSLVGSTEAFF	TGTGCCAGCAGCTTGGTAGGGAGCACTGAAGCTTTCTTT